This TCR beta chain was documented in a study of beta chain features in type 1 diabetes. For the study at large: On cell yields, gender and age, patients and healthy donors were similar. General study findings and limits: TCRB CDR3s from Type 1 diabetes patients were moderately but significantly shorter in all four CD4+ subsets. VDJ junctions from patients with type 1 diabetes contained fewer insertions and more deletions. The naive, central memory and Treg TCRB repertoires showed an apparent similarity that was greater among patients than among healthy donors.

The authors reverse transcribed all of the isolated RNA, so sequencing captured expressed TCRB transcripts. Profiling relied on immunoSEQ multiplex PCR, and the TCRdb table lists in-frame clones only, not all of them. In the table there are over 600,000 clones, roughly 12% of which are singletons. V gave up 4 bases and J gave up 4 bases; unmatched junction bases: 10. Germline assignment: CDR1 SEHNR and CDR2 FQNEAQ (reference sequence). CDR3 length: 16 residues. This clone was seen more than once but under ten times. The target antigen is unknown. Via CD45RO/CCR7/CD25/CD127/CD95/CD27, cells of the CD4+ naive, central memory, regulatory and stem cell-like memory subsets were sorted.

Source material: naive CD4+ T cells from blood. This clonotype was obtained from a man aged 30 to 39 with type 1 diabetes. This chain connects TRBV7-9 to TRBJ1-5; 7 positions agree with TRBD1. CDR3 DNA: TGTGCCAGCAGCTCATCCGGCCAGGGGGGTAATCAGCCCCAGCATTTT. The encoded protein is CASSSSGQGGNQPQHF.